These 8 T cell receptor beta chains came from one sample sequenced in a study of blood T cell repertoires in COVID-19. Profiling relied on immunoSEQ multiplex PCR, and the TCRdb table lists in-frame clones only, not all of them. The sample holds about 150,000 clones, approximately 85% seen once. What was sequenced was peripheral blood. These receptors all stem from a man in his 60s with COVID-19, enrolled during active disease.

In DNA form, the CDR3 reads TGTGCCAGCCGCCTCAAACAACACACTGAAGCTTTCTTT. Protein sequence: CASRLKQHTEAFF. The chain is built from TRBV6-5 and TRBJ1-1; no clear D gene. The CDR3 is 13 amino acids. V lost 8 bases, J lost 3 bases, and 13 bases lay in between. The germline CDR1 and CDR2 sequences are MNHEY and SVGAGI.

This clone was seen more than once but under ten times. V and J are TRBV19 and TRBJ1-5; tentative D call: TRBD1 (6 bases). The CDR3 has 15 residues. V gave up 3 bases and J gave up 6 bases, with 15 bases separating them. Germline values: CDR1 LNHDA, CDR2 SQIVND (reference sequence). CDR3 loop: CASSIMAGVSQPQHF. The CDR3 coding sequence is TGTGCCAGTAGTATTATGGCAGGGGTAAGTCAGCCCCAGCATTTT.

The rearrangement joins TRBV29-1 to TRBJ2-7; TRBD1 matches at 7 bases. V lost 7 bases and J lost 0; bases outside the gene matches: 6. CDR1 is SQVTM and CDR2 is ANQGSEA in the germline V gene. The CDR3 loop spans 13 amino acids. The CDR3 reads CSGVGTDSYEQYF. CDR3 nucleotide sequence: TGCAGCGGCGTAGGGACAGACTCCTACGAGCAGTACTTC.

The chain combines TRBV29-1 with TRBJ2-7; D may be TRBD1 (5 bases). The germline V and J ends were trimmed by 7 bases and 5 bases, with 12 bases remaining between them. The CDR3 loop spans 11 amino acids. Germline V gene sequence: CDR1 SQVTM, CDR2 ANQGSEA. The CDR3 sequence: CSAAGSNEQYF. Here the CDR3 DNA reads TGCAGCGCCGCAGGGTCCAACGAGCAGTACTTC.

This sequence joins TRBV24-1 and TRBJ2-3; TRBD2 matches 9 bases. In germline, CDR1 is KGHDR, CDR2 SFDVKD. Trimming took 4 bases from V and 1 from J; bases not matched to a gene: 5. The CDR3 totals 16 residues. The CDR3 bases are TGTGCCACCAGTGACAATAGCGGGGGAGGCACAGATACGCAGTATTTT. It encodes CATSDNSGGGTDTQYF.

In this sample, this clone turned up a few times. The chain has TRBV27 and TRBJ2-1, with 11 bases lining up with TRBD2. CDR3 size: 16 residues. Losses at the gene ends were 5 bases for V and 4 bases for J; bases not matched to a gene: 7. In germline, CDR1 is MNHEY, CDR2 SMNVEV (reference sequence). DNA of the CDR3: TGTGCCAGCAGTGAAAGGGGGACTAGCGGTTACAATGAGCAGTTCTTC. It encodes CASSERGTSGYNEQFF.

The CDR3 loop reads CASSHRQASYGHNEQFF. DNA of the CDR3: TGTGCCAGCAGCCATAGACAGGCCAGCTATGGGCACAATGAGCAGTTCTTC. V is TRBV11-3 and J is TRBJ2-1; a weak D match, TRBD1 (6 bases). Per germline, CDR1 SGHNT and CDR2 YENEEA. This CDR3 has 17 residues. V dropped 5 bases and J dropped 5 bases, with 22 bases sitting between them.

Concerning this clone itself: The junction and the germline gene differ at one end; a read error may be behind it. The chain combines TRBV28 with TRBJ1-3; D might be TRBD1 (5 bases). Looked up from germline, CDR1 is MDHEN and CDR2 is SYDVKM. This CDR3 contains 15 residues. The CDR3 nucleotides read TGTGCCAGCAGTTTACCCGGACATTCTGAAAACACCATATATTTT. Translated, it gives CASSLPGHSENTIYF. The entire variable domain, with the rest obtained from reference TRBV28 and TRBJ1-3, is as follows: DVKVTQSSRYLVKRTGEKVFLECVQDMDHENMFWYRQDPGLGLRLIYFSYDVKMKEKGDIPEGYSVSREKKERFSLILESASTNQTSMYLCASSLPGHSENTIYFGEGSWLTVV.